These 27 T cell receptor beta chains share one sample of origin, sequenced in a study of blood T cells in healthy people across ages. Primed by a sample-barcoded 5' primer and a J-beta primer mix, a second PCR proceeded for roughly 6 to 12 cycles. In TCRdb, the 5' RACE reads were re-called with MiXCR into one record per CDR3 protein. Counted here are 1.4 million to 1.5 million distinct CDR3 sequences, around 39% occurring once; the ten biggest clones make up 7.9%. The specimen sequenced was blood. Receptors originate from a woman aged 18-35 years in good health.

V and J are TRBV7-8 and TRBJ2-1; 11 nucleotides agree with TRBD2. The CDR3 totals 17 residues. Trimming removed 0 bases from V and 6 bases from J; junction bases left unmatched: 7. Germline assignment: CDR1 SGHVS and CDR2 FQNEAQ. CDR3 amino acids: CASSLAGLAGGFNEQFF. In DNA, the CDR3 is TGTGCCAGCAGCTTAGCGGGGCTAGCGGGAGGCTTCAATGAGCAGTTCTTC.

This rearrangement joins TRBV6-9 to TRBJ1-4, with D tentatively TRBD1 (6 bases). The V gene lost 8 bases and the J gene lost 6 bases, with 16 bases spanning the gap. The CDR3 consists of 14 residues. Germline V CDR1 and CDR2: MNHGY, SVAAGI. The CDR3 here is CASLGGAGDEKLFF. The CDR3 nucleotides are TGTGCCAGCCTGGGGGGGGCCGGGGATGAAAAACTGTTTTTT.

The rearrangement joins TRBV5-1 to TRBJ2-5; 9 bases map to TRBD2. CDR1 is SGHRS and CDR2 is YFSETQ in the germline V gene. Trimming removed 1 base from V and 1 base from J; junction bases left unmatched: 5. This CDR3 has 16 residues. CDR3 residues: CASSLMAGGVQETQYF. The DNA for the CDR3 is TGCGCCAGCAGCTTGATGGCGGGAGGGGTCCAAGAGACCCAGTACTTC.

This clonotype showed up just a few times. V gene TRBV5-1 combines with J gene TRBJ2-1, with 8 bases aligning to TRBD2. This CDR3 comprises 17 residues. V lost 1 base and J lost 0; bases outside the gene matches: 6. The germline gives CDR1 SGHRS, CDR2 YFSETQ. This chain's CDR3 is CASSLLLAVNSYNEQFF. Written as DNA, the CDR3 is TGCGCCAGCAGCTTGTTACTAGCGGTGAACTCCTACAATGAGCAGTTCTTC.

This chain joins TRBV20-1 and TRBJ2-3; no reliable D call. Germline V CDR1 and CDR2: DFQATT, SNEGSKA (reference sequence). CDR3 length: 12 amino acids. V was cut by 1 base and J by 6 bases, with 8 bases left in between. CDR3 in amino acids: CSARAPLDTQYF. The CDR3 DNA follows: TGCAGTGCTAGAGCCCCCCTGGATACGCAGTATTTT.

The chain employs TRBV7-9 and TRBJ1-4; 9 bases fit TRBD1. The CDR3 runs to 15 residues. Germline V gene data show CDR1 as SEHNR and CDR2 as FQNEAQ (reference sequence). The junction had 7 bases not matched to a gene; V was cut back by 5 bases and J by 6 bases. The CDR3 DNA sequence: TGTGCCAGCAGCGACAGGGGGGGGCTGGATGAAAAACTGTTTTTT. This codes for CASSDRGGLDEKLFF.

The chain combines TRBV7-2 with TRBJ2-2; unclear D gene. Germline loops: CDR1 SGHTA, CDR2 FQGNSA. V was pared by 5 bases and J by 7 bases, with 11 bases between. This CDR3 has 13 residues. CDR3 nucleotides: TGTGCCAGCAGCCGAATACTTGGCGGGGAGCTGTTTTTT. This translates into CASSRILGGELFF.

CDR3 coding DNA: TGTGCCATCAGTGCAGCCGGGGGCTCGAACAATGAGCAGTTCTTC. Its protein product is CAISAAGGSNNEQFF. The chain has TRBV10-3 and TRBJ2-1; either TRBD1 or TRBD2 may supply D (6 bases each). The length of the CDR3 is 15 residues. Trimming left V 4 bases short and J 5 bases short, with 15 bases between. Germline CDR1 is ENHRY and CDR2 is SYGVKD.

This clonotype was seen a handful of times. The J gene is TRBJ2-7, the V gene TRBV27; 9 bases agree with TRBD2. From germline, CDR1 is MNHEY and CDR2 SMNVEV (reference sequence). Trimming removed 7 bases from V and 3 bases from J; junction bases left unmatched: 16. The length of the CDR3 is 17 residues. CDR3 DNA: TGTGCCAGCACCGCCCTGGGTCCTAGCGGGGCCCTCTACGAGCAGTACTTC. Protein product: CASTALGPSGALYEQYF.

This chain joins TRBV13 and TRBJ2-1; D is possibly TRBD1 or TRBD2 (5 bases each). This CDR3 comprises 16 residues. Trimming stripped 2 bases from V and 7 bases from J, with 18 bases between. Germline-derived CDR1 and CDR2 are PRHDT and FYEKMQ (reference sequence). The CDR3 loop reads CASSLRELQGLNEQFF. CDR3 nucleotide sequence: TGTGCCAGCAGCTTAAGGGAGCTGCAGGGTTTAAATGAGCAGTTCTTC.

This clonotype was detected a few times. This sequence joins TRBV7-2 and TRBJ2-1; 8 bases are a match to TRBD2. CDR3 length: 15 amino acids. V lost 5 bases and J lost 6; bases outside the gene matches: 9. Per germline, CDR1 SGHTA and CDR2 FQGNSA. The CDR3, as DNA: TGTGCCAGCAGCGCACTCCCGGGGGGGCCCAATGAGCAGTTCTTC. Translating gives CASSALPGGPNEQFF.

The chain links TRBV10-3 to TRBJ2-1; maybe TRBD2 (6 bases). CDR1 ENHRY and CDR2 SYGVKD come from the germline V gene. This CDR3 comprises 16 residues. Trimming stripped 7 bases from V and 4 bases from J, with 20 bases between. CDR3 DNA sequence: TGTGCCATCACGGAAGGAGCGGGTCGAACTTACAATGAGCAGTTCTTC. It codes for CAITEGAGRTYNEQFF.

CDR3: CATSRGQGGWQYF. As DNA, the CDR3 is TGTGCCACCAGCAGGGGACAGGGAGGATGGCAGTACTTC. J is TRBJ2-7 and V is TRBV15; 9 bases fit TRBD1. Germline V gene data show CDR1 as LNHNV and CDR2 as YYDKDF (reference sequence). The CDR3 consists of 13 residues. The V gene end was trimmed by 3 bases and the J gene end by 9 bases; junction bases not matched to a gene: 6.

The gene calls are TRBV3-1 and TRBJ2-5; D gene unclear. The CDR3 covers 12 residues. V shed 1 base and J shed 5 bases, with 5 bases lying between them. Germline CDR1 LGHDT, CDR2 YNNKEL (reference sequence). In nucleotides, the CDR3 is TGTGCCAGCAGCCAAGTTACGGAGACCCAGTACTTC. Its translation is CASSQVTETQYF.

V is TRBV2 and J is TRBJ2-1; 11 bases fit TRBD1. Germline V lookup: CDR1 SNHLY, CDR2 FYNNEI. Trimming removed 10 bases from V and 0 bases from J; junction bases left unmatched: 11. The CDR3 runs 17 residues. CDR3: CAIPGQGVSSSYNEQFF. The CDR3 DNA sequence: TGTGCCATACCGGGACAGGGGGTATCGAGCTCCTACAATGAGCAGTTCTTC.

The CDR3 loop reads CASSWTGGHEQYF. CDR3 DNA: TGTGCCAGCAGTTGGACAGGGGGCCACGAGCAGTACTTC. The chain joins TRBV12-3 or TRBV12-4 to TRBJ2-7; 11 positions agree with TRBD1. This CDR3 is 13 amino acids long. With 4 bases clipped from V and 5 bases from J, the junction kept 1 base outside the gene matches.

A single count supports this clonotype. The chain has TRBV13 and TRBJ1-2, with TRBD1 matching over 7 bases. CDR3 size: 17 residues. Germline CDR1 PRHDT, CDR2 FYEKMQ (reference sequence). V lost 3 bases and J lost 3; bases outside the gene matches: 13. The CDR3 nucleotides read TGTGCCAGCAGCTTTAGGGCCACAGACAGGGCTGACTATGGCTACACCTTC. Translation gives CASSFRATDRADYGYTF.

This clonotype was counted between two and nine times. This chain joins TRBV20-1 and TRBJ2-1; 7 nucleotides align to TRBD2. The CDR3 runs to 16 residues. CDR1 and CDR2 from the germline V gene are DFQATT and SNEGSKA (reference sequence). J lost 0 bases, V lost 1 base, and 6 bases had no gene match. CDR3 nucleotide sequence: TGCAGTGCTAGAGTAAGGCTAGCGGCCTCCTACAATGAGCAGTTCTTC. It encodes CSARVRLAASYNEQFF.

V usage is TRBV10-1 and J usage is TRBJ2-7, with 14 nucleotides matching TRBD2. CDR1 is WNHNN, CDR2 SYGVQD, per germline (reference sequence). The V gene end was trimmed by 5 bases and the J gene end by 4 bases; junction bases not matched to a gene: 7. The CDR3 contains 16 residues. DNA for the CDR3: TGCGCCAGCAGTCCGGGACTAGCGGGAGATATTTACGAGCAGTACTTC. This sequence encodes CASSPGLAGDIYEQYF.

The CDR3 protein is CSVVIGGLEETQYF. DNA for the CDR3: TGCAGCGTTGTGATAGGGGGCCTGGAAGAGACCCAGTACTTC. The chain has TRBV29-1 and TRBJ2-4; TRBD1 agrees at 7 bases. The end of the DNA fits TRBJ2-5 better, so the J call may be wrong. The length of the CDR3 is 14 residues. Germline values: CDR1 SQVTM, CDR2 ANQGSEA.

This clonotype has just a few counts. This rearrangement joins TRBV28 to TRBJ2-7; maybe TRBD1 (5 bases). V gave up 7 bases and J gave up 2 bases, with 15 bases separating them. Germline values: CDR1 MDHEN, CDR2 SYDVKM. The CDR3 runs 14 residues. The CDR3 DNA sequence: TGTGCCAGCACCCGAATAGGGGAACCCTACGAGCAGTACTTC. Translation gives CASTRIGEPYEQYF. Full variable domain (rest looked up from reference TRBV28 and TRBJ2-7): DVKVTQSSRYLVKRTGEKVFLECVQDMDHENMFWYRQDPGLGLRLIYFSYDVKMKEKGDIPEGYSVSREKKERFSLILESASTNQTSMYLCASTRIGEPYEQYFGPGTRLTVT.

This clonotype has just a few counts. The gene calls are TRBV3-1 and TRBJ2-1; 11 nucleotides agree with TRBD1. The CDR3 runs to 20 residues. The germline V gene has CDR1 LGHDT and CDR2 YNNKEL (reference sequence). Unmatched junction bases numbered 15, after V lost 4 bases and J lost 1 base. The CDR3 nucleotides read TGTGCCAGCAGCCCCGGGACAGGGGGGTCTTACGTTGTGTCCTACAATGAGCAGTTCTTC. Protein sequence: CASSPGTGGSYVVSYNEQFF.

The gene calls are TRBV28 and TRBJ2-1, with D possibly matching TRBD2 (6 bases). The J call could be wrong; TRBJ2-7 is a better fit for the DNA end. CDR1 and CDR2 from the germline V gene are MDHEN and SYDVKM. The CDR3 spans 12 residues. The CDR3 region is CASGEAYNEQYF. The CDR3 bases are TGTGCCAGCGGGGAGGCCTACAATGAGCAGTACTTC.

The V and J genes are TRBV7-9 and TRBJ1-1; D is perhaps TRBD1 (5 bases). This CDR3 comprises 18 residues. The V end was cut by 2 bases, the J end by 1 base, with 20 bases between. Germline loops: CDR1 SEHNR, CDR2 FQNEAQ (reference sequence). CDR3 protein: CASSLSLPGTLRNTEAFF. CDR3 nucleotides: TGTGCCAGCAGCTTATCCCTCCCGGGGACCTTGAGGAACACTGAAGCTTTCTTT. Looking up the rest from reference TRBV7-9 and TRBJ1-1 gives the full variable domain: DTGVSQNPRHKITKRGQNVTFRCDPISEHNRLYWYRQTLGQGPEFLTYFQNEAQLEKSRLLSDRFSAERPKGSFSTLEIQRTEQGDSAMYLCASSLSLPGTLRNTEAFFGQGTRLTVV.

For the CDR3, the DNA is TGCGCCAGCAGCCCGGGTGACAGGGGCCGGGCCACTGAAGCTTTCTTT. As protein: CASSPGDRGRATEAFF. V is TRBV5-1 and J is TRBJ1-1; TRBD1 agrees at 8 bases. The CDR3 is 16 amino acids. Germline V CDR1 and CDR2: SGHRS, YFSETQ. The junction had 12 bases not matched to a gene; V was cut back by 4 bases and J by 4 bases.

On this clonotype: Compared with germline, one end of the junction differs, possibly owing to a read error. This chain uses TRBV29-1 with TRBJ2-7, with D possibly matching TRBD2 (5 bases). CDR1 SQVTM and CDR2 ANQGSEA come from the germline V gene. The CDR3 contains 13 residues. The CDR3 is CSVVWRVSYGQYF. The CDR3 coding sequence is TGCAGCGTTGTGTGGCGGGTTTCCTACGGGCAGTACTTC.

V gene TRBV5-1 combines with J gene TRBJ2-5; weak D call: TRBD2 (5 bases). Germline V gives CDR1 SGHRS, CDR2 YFSETQ. The CDR3 extends over 14 amino acids. The V gene lost 0 bases and the J gene lost 7 bases, with 13 bases spanning the gap. CDR3 loop: CASSLERARGTQYF. The CDR3 nucleotides are TGCGCCAGCAGCTTGGAAAGGGCCCGGGGGACCCAGTACTTC.